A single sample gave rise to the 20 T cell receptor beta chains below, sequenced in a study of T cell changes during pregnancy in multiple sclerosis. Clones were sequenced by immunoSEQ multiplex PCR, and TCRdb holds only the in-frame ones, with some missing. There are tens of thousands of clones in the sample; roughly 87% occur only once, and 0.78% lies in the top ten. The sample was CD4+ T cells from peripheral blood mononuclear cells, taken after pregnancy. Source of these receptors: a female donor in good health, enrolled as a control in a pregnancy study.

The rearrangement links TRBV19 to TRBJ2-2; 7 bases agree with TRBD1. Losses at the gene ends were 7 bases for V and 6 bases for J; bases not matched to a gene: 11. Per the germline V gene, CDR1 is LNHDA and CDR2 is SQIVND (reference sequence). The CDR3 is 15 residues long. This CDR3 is CASIDRARSAGELFF. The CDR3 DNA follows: TGTGCCAGTATCGACAGGGCGAGATCGGCCGGGGAGCTGTTTTTT.

Here the CDR3 reads CASSYSVAGLYNEQFF. The CDR3 DNA reads as TGTGCCAGCAGTTACTCGGTAGCGGGCCTATACAATGAGCAGTTCTTC. The rearrangement links TRBV6-5 to TRBJ2-1, with 7 bases aligning to TRBD2. The CDR3 extends over 16 amino acids. Germline CDR1 is MNHEY and CDR2 is SVGAGI. V lost 0 bases to trimming and J lost 4 bases; unmatched junction nucleotides: 6.

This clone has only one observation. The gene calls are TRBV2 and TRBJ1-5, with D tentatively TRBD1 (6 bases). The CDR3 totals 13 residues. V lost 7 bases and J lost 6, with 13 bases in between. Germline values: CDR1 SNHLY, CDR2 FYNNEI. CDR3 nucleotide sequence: TGTGCCAGCACTCGGTGGACAGTTCAGCCCCAGCATTTT. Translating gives CASTRWTVQPQHF.

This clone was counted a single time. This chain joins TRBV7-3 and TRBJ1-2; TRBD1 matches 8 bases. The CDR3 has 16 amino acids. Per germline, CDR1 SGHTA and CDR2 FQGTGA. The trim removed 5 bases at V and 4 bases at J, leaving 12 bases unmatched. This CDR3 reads CASSPDAGTGTYGYTF. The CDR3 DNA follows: TGTGCCAGCAGCCCAGATGCCGGGACAGGCACCTATGGCTACACCTTC.

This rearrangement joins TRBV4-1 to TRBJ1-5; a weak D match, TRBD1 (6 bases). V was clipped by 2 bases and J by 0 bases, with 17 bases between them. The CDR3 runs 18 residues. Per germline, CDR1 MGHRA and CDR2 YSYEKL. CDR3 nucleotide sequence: TGCGCCAGCAGCCAACGCACGGACAGCCCTTATAGCAATCAGCCCCAGCATTTT. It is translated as CASSQRTDSPYSNQPQHF.

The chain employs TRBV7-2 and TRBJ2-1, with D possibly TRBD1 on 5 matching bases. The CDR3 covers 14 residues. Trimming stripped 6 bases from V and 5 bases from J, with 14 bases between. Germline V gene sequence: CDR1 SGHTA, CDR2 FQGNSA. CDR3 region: CASRPGQPNNEQFF. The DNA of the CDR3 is TGTGCCAGCAGGCCAGGGCAGCCTAACAATGAGCAGTTCTTC.

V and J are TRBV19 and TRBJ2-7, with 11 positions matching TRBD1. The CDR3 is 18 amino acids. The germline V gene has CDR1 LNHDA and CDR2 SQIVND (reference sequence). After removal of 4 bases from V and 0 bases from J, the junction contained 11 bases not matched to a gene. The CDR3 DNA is TGTGCCAGTAGTAAGAGGACAGGGGGCTCCAGTGCCTCCTACGAGCAGTACTTC. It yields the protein CASSKRTGGSSASYEQYF. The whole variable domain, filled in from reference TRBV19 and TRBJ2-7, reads DGGITQSPKYLFRKEGQNVTLSCEQNLNHDAMYWYRQDPGQGLRLIYYSQIVNDFQKGDIAEGYSVSREKKESFPLTVTSAQKNPTAFYLCASSKRTGGSSASYEQYFGPGTRLTVT.

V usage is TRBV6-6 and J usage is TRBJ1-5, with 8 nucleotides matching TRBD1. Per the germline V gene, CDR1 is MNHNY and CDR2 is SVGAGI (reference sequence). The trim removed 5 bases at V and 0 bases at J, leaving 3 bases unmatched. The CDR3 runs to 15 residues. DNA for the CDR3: TGTGCCAGCAGTCTAACAGGGGGTAGCAATCAGCCCCAGCATTTT. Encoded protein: CASSLTGGSNQPQHF.

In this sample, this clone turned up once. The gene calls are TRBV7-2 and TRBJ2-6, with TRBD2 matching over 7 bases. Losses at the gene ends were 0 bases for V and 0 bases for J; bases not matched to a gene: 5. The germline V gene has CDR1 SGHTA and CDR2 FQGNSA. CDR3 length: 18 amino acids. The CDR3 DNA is TGTGCCAGCAGCTTAGCTAGGCGGGGGAGCTCTGGGGCCAACGTCCTGACTTTC. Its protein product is CASSLARRGSSGANVLTF.

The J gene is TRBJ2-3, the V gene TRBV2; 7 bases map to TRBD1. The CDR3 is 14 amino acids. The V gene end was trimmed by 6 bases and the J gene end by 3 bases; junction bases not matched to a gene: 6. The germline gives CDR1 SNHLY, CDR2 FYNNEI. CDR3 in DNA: TGTGCCAGCAGACTACCGGGACAGACAGATACGCAGTATTTT. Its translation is CASRLPGQTDTQYF.

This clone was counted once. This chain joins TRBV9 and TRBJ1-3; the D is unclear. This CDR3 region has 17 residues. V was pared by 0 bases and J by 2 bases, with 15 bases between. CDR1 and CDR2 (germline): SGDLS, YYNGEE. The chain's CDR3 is CASSVGRGDRAGNTIYF. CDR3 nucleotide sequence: TGTGCCAGCAGCGTAGGTCGAGGAGACCGCGCTGGAAACACCATATATTTT.

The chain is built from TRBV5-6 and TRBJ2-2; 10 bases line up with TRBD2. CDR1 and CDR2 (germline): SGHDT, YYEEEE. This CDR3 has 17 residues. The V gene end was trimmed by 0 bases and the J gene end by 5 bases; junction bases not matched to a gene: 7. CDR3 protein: CASSLGQGLATTGELFF. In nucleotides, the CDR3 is TGTGCCAGCAGCTTGGGGCAGGGACTAGCGACTACCGGGGAGCTGTTTTTT.

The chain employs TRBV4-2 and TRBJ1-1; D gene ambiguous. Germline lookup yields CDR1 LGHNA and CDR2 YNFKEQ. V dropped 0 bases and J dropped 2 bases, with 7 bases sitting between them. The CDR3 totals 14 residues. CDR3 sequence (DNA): TGTGCCAGCAGCCAAGATCAGATTAACACTGAAGCTTTCTTT. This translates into CASSQDQINTEAFF.

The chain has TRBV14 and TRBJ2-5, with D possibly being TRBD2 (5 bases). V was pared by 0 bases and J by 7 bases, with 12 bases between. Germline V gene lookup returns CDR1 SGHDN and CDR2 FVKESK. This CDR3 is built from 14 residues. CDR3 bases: TGTGCCAGCAGCCAAGACAGAAGCGGAGGGACCCAGTACTTC. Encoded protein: CASSQDRSGGTQYF. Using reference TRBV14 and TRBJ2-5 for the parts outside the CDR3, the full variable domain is EAGVTQFPSHSVIEKGQTVTLRCDPISGHDNLYWYRRVMGKEIKFLLHFVKESKQDESGMPNNRFLAERTGGTYSTLKVQPAELEDSGVYFCASSQDRSGGTQYFGPGTRLLVL.

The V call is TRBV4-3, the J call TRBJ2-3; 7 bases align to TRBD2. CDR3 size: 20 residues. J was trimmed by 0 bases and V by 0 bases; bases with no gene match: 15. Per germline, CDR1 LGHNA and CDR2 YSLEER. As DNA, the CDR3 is TGCGCCAGCAGCCAAGATACCCGACTAGCTTCCTCCCCAAGCACAGATACGCAGTATTTT. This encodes CASSQDTRLASSPSTDTQYF.

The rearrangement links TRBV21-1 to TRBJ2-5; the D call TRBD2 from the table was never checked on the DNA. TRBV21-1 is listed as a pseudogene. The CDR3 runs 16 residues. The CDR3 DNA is TGTGCCAGCAGCTCCCGGGGAGCCAGCCGGGGGGAGACCCAGTACTTC. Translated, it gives CASSSRGASRGETQYF.

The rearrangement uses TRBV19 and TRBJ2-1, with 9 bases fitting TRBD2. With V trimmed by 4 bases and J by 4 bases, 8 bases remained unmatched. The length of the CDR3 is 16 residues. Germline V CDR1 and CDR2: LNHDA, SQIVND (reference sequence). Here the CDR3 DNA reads TGTGCCAGTAGTAAGATAGCGGGAGTGTCGTACAATGAGCAGTTCTTC. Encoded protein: CASSKIAGVSYNEQFF.

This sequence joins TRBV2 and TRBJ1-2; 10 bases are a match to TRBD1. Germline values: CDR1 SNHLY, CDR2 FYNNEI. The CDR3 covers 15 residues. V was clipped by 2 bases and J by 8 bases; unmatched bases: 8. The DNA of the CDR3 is TGTGCCAGCAGTGAACCGGACAGGGGGAGTAACGGCTACACCTTC. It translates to CASSEPDRGSNGYTF.

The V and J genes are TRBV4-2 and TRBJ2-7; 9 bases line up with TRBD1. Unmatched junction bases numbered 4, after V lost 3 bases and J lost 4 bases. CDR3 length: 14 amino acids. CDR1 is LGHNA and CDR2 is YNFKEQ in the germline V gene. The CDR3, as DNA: TGTGCCAGCAGCCAGAGGACAGGGGAGTACGAGCAGTACTTC. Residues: CASSQRTGEYEQYF.

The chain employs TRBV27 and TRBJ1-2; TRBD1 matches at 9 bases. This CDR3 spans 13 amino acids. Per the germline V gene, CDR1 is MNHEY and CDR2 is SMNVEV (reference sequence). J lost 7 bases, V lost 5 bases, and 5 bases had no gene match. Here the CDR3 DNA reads TGTGCCAGCAGTACCACAGGGGGCAGTGGCTACACCTTC. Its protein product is CASSTTGGSGYTF.